This TCR beta chain was obtained from a study of Ad26.COV2.S vaccination and SARS-CoV-2 variants. The treatment: roughly 20 received Ad26.COV2.S at low or high dose, single or two shots; roughly five received placebo; per-sample allocation not given. Samples analyzed were those drawn on day 63 after the first vaccine or placebo injection. The method was immunoSEQ multiplex PCR; TCRdb's version includes in-frame clones alone and lacks a portion of them. The sample records a few hundred thousand clones, roughly 87% being singletons. The TCR was taken from a person between 18 and 65 years old who received the Ad26.COV2.S COVID-19 vaccine or a placebo. Sequenced material: peripheral blood, taken in a trial of Ad26.COV2.S vaccine versus placebo.

The CDR3 sequence is CASSLVGLAAQFF. The CDR3 bases are TGTGCCAGCAGCTTAGTGGGGCTAGCGGCGCAGTTCTTC. The chain joins TRBV7-2 to TRBJ2-1; 7 positions agree with TRBD2. Unmatched junction bases numbered 6, after V lost 1 base and J lost 12 bases. This CDR3 comprises 13 residues. CDR1 is SGHTA, CDR2 FQGNSA, per germline.